A single sample is the source of the 14 T cell receptor beta chains below, sequenced in a study of blood T cell repertoires in COVID-19. Method: immunoSEQ multiplex PCR; TCRdb's copy keeps in-frame clones and lacks some. Of about 130,000 clones listed, around 86% are singletons. Sample: peripheral blood. These receptors all come from a woman between 50 and 59 years old who had recovered from COVID-19.

The J gene is TRBJ2-5, the V gene TRBV27, with TRBD2 identical over 11 bases. CDR3 length: 16 residues. Looked up from germline, CDR1 is MNHEY and CDR2 is SMNVEV (reference sequence). V lost 3 bases and J lost 6; bases outside the gene matches: 9. The CDR3 DNA follows: TGTGCCAGCAGTTTGACTAGCGGGGCCCCGGTGAAGACCCAGTACTTC. This sequence encodes CASSLTSGAPVKTQYF.

V is TRBV24-1 and J is TRBJ2-3; 10 bases match TRBD2. Germline V CDR1 and CDR2: KGHDR, SFDVKD. The CDR3 loop spans 15 amino acids. J was trimmed by 7 bases and V by 5 bases; bases with no gene match: 8. The CDR3 loop reads CATSGAGGHSNTQYF. As DNA, the CDR3 is TGTGCCACCAGTGGAGCGGGGGGGCATTCAAATACGCAGTATTTT.

With respect to this clone: Its ends do not fully match the called genes, so a read error is possible. V usage is TRBV9 and J usage is TRBJ1-5; no reliable D call. The CDR3 is 14 amino acids. Germline values: CDR1 SGDLS, CDR2 YYNGEE. CDR3 sequence (DNA): TGTGCCAGCAGCGTAGGCACTAGCTATCAGCCCCAGCATTTT. This codes for CASSVGTSYQPQHF.

The chain recombines TRBV6-4 with TRBJ1-2, with 8 bases matching TRBD1. From germline, CDR1 is MRHNA and CDR2 SNTAGT. The V and J ends lost 6 bases and 0 bases, in that order; junction bases with no gene match: 12. The CDR3 runs to 17 residues. CDR3 in DNA: TGTGCCAGCAGGACAGGACAGGGCTACTTTACTAACTATGGCTACACCTTC. Translated: CASRTGQGYFTNYGYTF.

J is TRBJ1-1 and V is TRBV4-1; D remains ambiguous. CDR1 and CDR2 (germline): MGHRA, YSYEKL. Trimming pared 0 bases from V and 7 bases from J, leaving 15 bases between. The CDR3 runs to 15 residues. CDR3 loop: CASSQDKGWTIEAFF. The CDR3 DNA reads TGCGCCAGCAGCCAAGATAAGGGTTGGACTATTGAAGCTTTCTTT.

A few counts support this clone. The chain joins TRBV18 to TRBJ1-1, with TRBD1 matching over 7 bases. The germline CDR1 and CDR2 sequences are KGHSH and LQKENI. V gave up 5 bases and J gave up 2 bases; unmatched junction bases: 5. This CDR3 has 14 amino acids. The CDR3 DNA sequence: TGTGCCAGCTCAGAGTACAGGGGTAACACTGAAGCTTTCTTT. Protein: CASSEYRGNTEAFF.

A single count supports this clone. J is TRBJ2-2 and V is TRBV7-7, with D unresolved. The CDR3 consists of 15 residues. CDR1 and CDR2 from the germline V gene are SSHAT and FNYEAQ (reference sequence). V lost 5 bases to trimming and J lost 5 bases, with 15 bases between them. CDR3 nucleotides: TGTGCCAGCAGCCGATTAAAGATCCAGACCGGGGAGCTGTTTTTT. Its protein is CASSRLKIQTGELFF.

The gene calls are TRBV18 and TRBJ1-1, with TRBD1 as a possible D gene (6 bases). Germline loops: CDR1 KGHSH, CDR2 LQKENI. Trimming stripped 2 bases from V and 0 bases from J, with 10 bases between. This CDR3 region has 15 residues. The CDR3 here is CASSPAQGLNTEAFF. The CDR3 bases are TGTGCCAGCTCACCAGCACAGGGTCTGAACACTGAAGCTTTCTTT. Based on the CDR3 plus reference TRBV18 and TRBJ1-1, the full variable domain is NAGVMQNPRHLVRRRGQEARLRCSPMKGHSHVYWYRQLPEEGLKFMVYLQKENIIDESGMPKERFSAEFPKEGPSILRIQQVVRGDSAAYFCASSPAQGLNTEAFFGQGTRLTVV.

This clone was detected once. This chain links TRBV5-5 with TRBJ2-3, with 11 nucleotides matching TRBD2. Germline-derived CDR1 and CDR2 are SGHKS and YYEKEE (reference sequence). The CDR3 loop spans 15 amino acids. V lost 4 bases, J lost 4 bases, and 5 bases stayed unmatched. CDR3 amino acids: CASSVSSGRSDTQYF. CDR3 sequence (DNA): TGTGCCAGCAGCGTCTCTAGCGGGAGGTCAGATACGCAGTATTTT.

This clone was observed a single time. CDR3 sequence: CASRYRGFDQPQHF. Written as DNA, the CDR3 is TGTGCCAGCAGGTACAGGGGGTTCGATCAGCCCCAGCATTTT. This sequence joins TRBV2 and TRBJ1-5; 8 bases agree with TRBD1. CDR3 length: 14 amino acids. CDR1 SNHLY and CDR2 FYNNEI come from the germline V gene. V lost 6 bases to trimming and J lost 5 bases; unmatched junction nucleotides: 6.

This chain links TRBV15 with TRBJ2-1, with 8 bases aligning to TRBD2. Germline V gene lookup returns CDR1 LNHNV and CDR2 YYDKDF (reference sequence). This CDR3 region has 18 residues. V shed 0 bases and J 4 bases; nucleotides not matched to a gene: 11. The chain's CDR3 is CATSRDRSGRGLYNEQFF. CDR3 sequence (DNA): TGTGCCACCAGCAGAGACCGAAGCGGGAGAGGTCTTTACAATGAGCAGTTCTTC. Variable domain in full (rest from reference TRBV15 and TRBJ2-1): DAMVIQNPRYQVTQFGKPVTLSCSQTLNHNVMYWYQQKSSQAPKLLFHYYDKDFNNEADTPDNFQSRRPNTSFCFLDIRSPGLGDTAMYLCATSRDRSGRGLYNEQFFGPGTRLTVL.

This CDR3 reads CASSRASGEYNEQFF. CDR3 sequence (DNA): TGCGCCAGCAGTCGCGCTAGCGGGGAGTACAATGAGCAGTTCTTC. V and J are TRBV5-1 and TRBJ2-1; 9 bases are shared with TRBD2. After removal of 5 bases from V and 4 bases from J, the junction contained 7 bases not matched to a gene. The CDR3 sequence is 15 residues long. CDR1 and CDR2 from the germline V gene are SGHRS and YFSETQ.

The chain carries TRBV25-1 and TRBJ2-7, with D possibly matching TRBD1 (8 bases). In germline, CDR1 is MGHDK, CDR2 SYGVNS. V was trimmed by 7 bases and J by 1 base, leaving 17 bases between them. This CDR3 region has 15 residues. DNA of the CDR3: TGTGCCAGCAACGGGGGGACAGGAACTTCCTACGAGCAGTACTTC. Translated: CASNGGTGTSYEQYF.

The V and J genes are TRBV5-1 and TRBJ1-6; maybe TRBD1 (6 bases). The ends were cut back, 4 bases at V and 10 bases at J, with 12 bases in the middle. CDR3 length: 13 residues. Germline values: CDR1 SGHRS, CDR2 YFSETQ. CDR3 sequence (DNA): TGCGCCAGCAGCGAAGGGGGTCGGTCACCCCTCCACTTT. Encoded protein: CASSEGGRSPLHF.